Following are 19 T cell receptor beta chains from one sample sequenced in a study of T cells in Graves' hyperthyroidism and ophthalmopathy. The CDR3 regions of TCR beta were amplified from RNA transcripts. A first-round RT-PCR of the TCR CDR3 used the HTBI primer set. TCRdb used MiXCR to reprocess the multiplex PCR reads, holding one entry per CDR3 protein. The sample yields some 400,000 distinct CDR3 sequences, roughly 14% seen once. Sequenced input: blood. Every receptor here comes from a man aged 25 to 45 with Graves' hyperthyroidism that later progressed to Graves' ophthalmopathy.

The sample holds many counts of this clonotype. This chain uses TRBV12-3 or TRBV12-4 with TRBJ1-5; no reliable D call. CDR3 size: 13 residues. V was pared by 1 base and J by 6 bases, with 7 bases between. CDR3 loop: CASSLEAFQPQHF. The CDR3 coding sequence is TGTGCCAGCAGTTTAGAGGCATTTCAGCCCCAGCATTTT.

The table lists this clonotype with a few counts. The chain joins TRBV4-2 to TRBJ2-4; D call uncertain. This CDR3 has 14 residues. CDR1 is LGHNA and CDR2 is YNFKEQ in the germline V gene. V lost 4 bases and J 8 bases, leaving 15 bases between the germline ends. In DNA, the CDR3 is TGTGCCAGCAGCCGGATACTGGAGAGCGACATTCAGTACTTC. This sequence encodes CASSRILESDIQYF.

The CDR3 protein is CASSESQGGTGELFF. In DNA, the CDR3 is TGCGCCAGCAGTGAGAGTCAGGGCGGCACCGGGGAGCTGTTTTTT. The rearrangement uses TRBV10-1 and TRBJ2-2, with TRBD1 as a possible D gene (5 bases). CDR3 size: 15 residues. The germline V gene has CDR1 WNHNN and CDR2 SYGVQD (reference sequence). V lost 2 bases and J lost 4, with 11 bases in between.

This clonotype was counted ten times or more. V gene TRBV4-1 combines with J gene TRBJ1-2; D call uncertain. The CDR3 loop spans 13 amino acids. Germline-derived CDR1 and CDR2 are MGHRA and YSYEKL. Trimming took off 1 base at V and 8 bases at J, with 11 bases between the two ends. The CDR3: CASSQAPSWGYTF. The CDR3 DNA follows: TGCGCCAGCAGCCAAGCCCCCTCATGGGGCTACACCTTC.

In this sample, this clonotype turned up many times. This chain connects TRBV5-1 to TRBJ1-5; D might be TRBD1 (5 bases). The CDR3 totals 15 residues. Per germline, CDR1 SGHRS and CDR2 YFSETQ. Trimming pared 0 bases from V and 0 bases from J, leaving 7 bases between. CDR3 protein: CASSLEGSSNQPQHF. The CDR3 DNA reads TGCGCCAGCAGCTTGGAGGGGAGTAGCAATCAGCCCCAGCATTTT.

There are a few counts of this clonotype. The V and J genes are TRBV5-1 and TRBJ1-1; maybe TRBD1 (5 bases). The ends were cut back, 4 bases at V and 2 bases at J, with 15 bases in the middle. The germline V gene encodes CDR1 SGHRS and CDR2 YFSETQ. This CDR3 is built from 15 residues. CDR3 residues: CASSTIQATNTEAFF. The CDR3 DNA is TGCGCCAGCAGCACGATACAGGCTACAAACACTGAAGCTTTCTTT.

This clonotype was recorded at least ten times. The genes are TRBV15 and TRBJ2-3; D is ambiguous. This CDR3 contains 14 residues. Trimming left V 6 bases short and J 0 bases short, with 10 bases between. CDR1 and CDR2 (germline): LNHNV, YYDKDF (reference sequence). The CDR3 here is CATRRSPSTDTQYF. DNA of the CDR3: TGTGCCACCAGGCGCAGCCCTAGCACAGATACGCAGTATTTT.

This clonotype has ten or more counts. V gene TRBV27 combines with J gene TRBJ2-3; TRBD1 might be the D (7 bases). Germline loops: CDR1 MNHEY, CDR2 SMNVEV (reference sequence). V dropped 0 bases and J dropped 4 bases, with 17 bases sitting between them. CDR3 length equals 17 residues. CDR3 loop: CASSLSAGGGPADTQYF. The CDR3 nucleotides are TGTGCCAGCAGTTTATCGGCCGGAGGGGGCCCTGCAGATACGCAGTATTTT.

This clonotype has a count of ten or more. The chain uses TRBV7-9 and TRBJ2-2, with 9 bases that match TRBD1. J was trimmed by 7 bases and V by 7 bases; bases with no gene match: 7. This CDR3 region has 14 residues. Germline V gives CDR1 SEHNR, CDR2 FQNEAQ (reference sequence). In DNA, the CDR3 is TGTGCCAGCAACAAGGGACAGGGCGGCGGGGAGCTGTTTTTT. Protein sequence: CASNKGQGGGELFF.

Only a few counts were recorded for this clonotype. This chain links TRBV11-2 with TRBJ1-2; D is unresolved. The germline gives CDR1 SGHAT, CDR2 FQNNGV. The germline V and J ends were trimmed by 6 bases and 1 base, with 12 bases remaining between them. The CDR3 totals 14 residues. Here the CDR3 reads CASRGENYNYGYTF. Written as DNA, the CDR3 is TGTGCCAGCAGAGGAGAGAATTATAACTATGGCTACACCTTC.

The J gene is TRBJ2-1, the V gene TRBV5-1; D gene uncertain. Looked up from germline, CDR1 is SGHRS and CDR2 is YFSETQ. The CDR3 is made up of 12 amino acids. V lost 4 bases, J lost 9 bases, and 11 bases lay in between. CDR3 bases: TGCGCCAGCAGCCTCCGAGGCCGTGAGCAGTTCTTC. It translates to CASSLRGREQFF.

Regarding this clonotype: A read error is likely, as this CDR3 ends without the conserved phenylalanine or tryptophan. V usage is TRBV9 and J usage is TRBJ1-1, with 7 bases lining up with TRBD1. Trimming cost V 4 bases and J 1 base; bases outside gene matches: 7. The CDR3 has 15 amino acids. The germline gives CDR1 SGDLS, CDR2 YYNGEE. CDR3 in amino acids: CASSITGTENTEAFS. CDR3 DNA: TGTGCCAGCAGCATAACCGGGACAGAGAACACTGAAGCTTTCTCT.

This rearrangement joins TRBV10-3 to TRBJ2-5, with D tentatively TRBD2 (6 bases). This CDR3 is 15 amino acids long. CDR1 ENHRY and CDR2 SYGVKD come from the germline V gene. The germline V and J ends were trimmed by 3 bases and 2 bases, with 13 bases remaining between them. The CDR3 loop is CAISDEGTFQETQYF. The CDR3, as DNA: TGTGCCATCAGTGACGAGGGGACTTTTCAAGAGACCCAGTACTTC.

This clonotype was detected many times. The chain links TRBV12-3 or TRBV12-4 to TRBJ1-5, with D unclear. V was shortened by 1 base and J by 6 bases, with 13 bases between the two germline ends. CDR3 length equals 15 residues. The CDR3 reads CASSLDNTRSQPQHF. The DNA for the CDR3 is TGTGCCAGCAGTTTAGATAATACAAGGAGTCAGCCCCAGCATTTT.

A few counts support this clonotype. The chain recombines TRBV6-1 with TRBJ1-5; D gene unclear. CDR1 is MNHNS and CDR2 is SASEGT in the germline V gene. This CDR3 spans 13 amino acids. The V and J ends lost 5 bases and 0 bases respectively, with 5 bases between them. CDR3 in amino acids: CASSKNSNQPQHF. The CDR3 bases are TGTGCCAGCAGTAAGAATAGCAATCAGCCCCAGCATTTT.

The rearrangement uses TRBV29-1 and TRBJ2-5; D is ambiguous. Germline values: CDR1 SQVTM, CDR2 ANQGSEA. The V gene lost 6 bases and the J gene lost 4 bases, with 9 bases spanning the gap. The CDR3 has 11 residues. CDR3 in DNA: TGCAGCGTCCCTACCCCAGAGACCCAGTACTTC. Its translation: CSVPTPETQYF.

The chain has TRBV19 and TRBJ2-1; D call uncertain. Trimming cost V 6 bases and J 4 bases, with 10 bases left between them. The CDR3 runs to 13 residues. Per the germline V gene, CDR1 is LNHDA and CDR2 is SQIVND (reference sequence). The DNA of the CDR3 is TGTGCCAGTAGCGGGCAAGCTTACAATGAGCAGTTCTTC. It yields the protein CASSGQAYNEQFF. Together with reference TRBV19 and TRBJ2-1, the CDR3 gives the full variable domain: DGGITQSPKYLFRKEGQNVTLSCEQNLNHDAMYWYRQDPGQGLRLIYYSQIVNDFQKGDIAEGYSVSREKKESFPLTVTSAQKNPTAFYLCASSGQAYNEQFFGPGTRLTVL.

The chain employs TRBV10-1 and TRBJ2-3, with TRBD1 identical over 9 bases. V lost 5 bases to trimming and J lost 5 bases; unmatched junction nucleotides: 14. The CDR3 length is 17 residues. Germline V gives CDR1 WNHNN, CDR2 SYGVQD (reference sequence). As DNA, the CDR3 is TGCGCCAGCAGTCCCCCCCCCGGGACAGGGAGACAAGATACGCAGTATTTT. This translates into CASSPPPGTGRQDTQYF.

This clonotype was counted at least ten times. This chain connects TRBV5-1 to TRBJ1-1; D is unresolved. Germline V gives CDR1 SGHRS, CDR2 YFSETQ. This CDR3 spans 13 amino acids. Trimming stripped 0 bases from V and 7 bases from J, with 10 bases between. The CDR3 loop reads CASSLATFGEAFF. The CDR3 DNA reads TGCGCCAGCAGCTTGGCGACCTTTGGTGAAGCTTTCTTT.